Given below is one T cell receptor beta chain in context. Its antigen specificity is not known. Qualities for individual bases were not recorded, and no much larger clone is one base off. The CDR3 regions of human TCRbeta chains were analyzed by immunosequencing. Per the source publication's procedure: Repertoire TCRs were matched against a reference library of SARS-CoV-2-specific TCRs generated with the MIRA antigen-specificity platform. Breadth was defined as the fraction of unique TCRs that were SARS-CoV-2-associated. Depth was defined as the fraction of total T cells that were SARS-CoV-2-associated. Using the MIRA data, every spike-specific TCR was mapped to the spike region that the TCR reacted to and assigned to either a CD4 or a CD8 class. Log10-transformed breadth and depth values were compared by one-way ANOVA with Sidak's multiple comparisons tests. TCRdb carries this immuneACCESS record with in-frame sequences only. Its versions omit some clonotypes, under half of them owing to an unresolved V gene in the studies checked, with the rest unexplained. That table supplies the V and J calls and clone size; D and trimming were determined from the DNA. The sample table contains some 110,000 clones; only one count was recorded for about 80% of them. The ten largest clones capture about 9.7% of the sample.

Explained via the paper, the time point label denotes: baseline before first vaccination. The vaccinee samples were drawn from two UK trials, COV001 and COV002, one of which was a single-blind randomized controlled phase 2/3 trial testing AZD1222 (ChAdOx1 nCoV-19) in healthy adults. Trial participant PBMC samples were collected at day 0 and day 28 after the second dose for TCRbeta chain sequencing. The sample comes from a study of T cell responses to AZD1222 COVID-19 vaccine (dated by TCRdb to 2020 to 2022). Concerning the study at large: AZD1222 recipients with second doses at about 4 weeks or about 12 weeks were pooled, because spike-specific TCR depth and breadth did not differ between schedules. TCR sequencing was performed for roughly 240 trial participants, of whom about 200 were given two doses of AZD1222 and around 25 were given two doses of MenACWY control vaccine. Trial participants were enrolled by age into 18-55, 56-69 and 70-plus year subgroups, with roughly 160, 29 and 62 TCR-sequenced participants respectively. The study at large found these results: Participants were mostly white British, with more females than males. The authors suggested clonal diversity may have been underestimated. Conclusions about previously exposed vaccinees are limited, since just a handful of AZD1222 recipients were seropositive for SARS-CoV-2 at baseline. After two AZD1222 doses, spike-specific TCR breadth and depth were significantly higher than at day 0 and than in MenACWY recipients. Reportedly, almost half of the unique spike-specific TCRs recognized epitopes lying outside the regions that are mutated in the B.1.351 and B.1.1.7 variants. In the small 56-69-year group, the increase in depth fell short of significance, most likely because of low power. Because no day 14 peak-response samples were available, repertoires were characterized only after the peak T cell response. Vaccine-associated CD4 TCRs spanned the whole spike protein, with dominant responses in regions 160-218 and 743-854.

V and J are truncated by 0 bases and 1 base respectively, leaving an intervening sequence of 6 bases. Reading the germline V gene gives CDR1 LGHNA and CDR2 YSLEER. From the cysteine through the phenylalanine, the CDR3 covers 14 amino acids. Only the CDR3 region is kept as DNA, spanning 42 bases read in frame from base 1. Sample: peripheral blood, taken on day 0 of AZD1222 vaccination. This receptor was obtained from an adult in good health. This sequence uses TRBV4-3 and TRBJ1-1, with an unclear D gene assignment. The CDR3: CASSQDRGNTEAFF. The sequenced DNA: TGCGCCAGCAGCCAAGATAGAGGGAACACTGAAGCTTTCTTT.